These T cell receptor beta chains were read from a single sample in a study of molecular identifiers for immune sequencing clone quantification. TCRdb passed the PCR reads through MiXCR, listing each CDR3 protein once. The sample has more than 300,000 distinct CDR3 sequences; about 21% are singletons. Sample: naive CD8+ T cells from blood, with Jurkat cell RNA spiked in. These receptors were obtained from a human donor in good health. Some libraries in this study had Jurkat cell RNA spiked in. Each CDR3 is given with its conserved first and last residue. A D gene is named only where the DNA matches it firmly. Rows may omit the clone size; those that give it use once, few, many or a size class.

TRBD2 | TRBJ2-5 | TRBV6-2/TRBV6-3 | many | TGTGCCAGCAGAGGACTAGCGGGGTTCCAAGAGACCCAGTACTTC | CASRGLAGFQETQYF
NA | TRBJ2-3 | TRBV7-9 | many | TGTGCCAGCAGACCGTCCCTCGGGGTCGATACGCAGTATTTT | CASRPSLGVDTQYF
NA | TRBJ1-1 | TRBV4-3 | NA | TGCGCCAGCAGCCAAGATGTCAGGGAGGTTTTCTTT | CASSQDVREVFF
NA | TRBJ2-2 | TRBV6-5 | many | TGTGCCAGCAGGCTAGGACACACCGGGGAGCTGTTTTTT | CASRLGHTGELFF
NA | TRBJ2-3 | TRBV30 | NA | TGTGCCGGTTCCACCGTCAGCACAGATACGCAGTATTTT | CAGSTVSTDTQYF
NA | TRBJ2-2 | TRBV7-9 | many | TGTGCCAGCAGAACTCCGGGGGAACCGAACACCGGGGAGCTGTTTTTT | CASRTPGEPNTGELFF
NA | TRBJ2-5 | TRBV7-3 | many | TGTGCCAGCAGCTTACAGGCATTGGACCAAGAGACCCAGTACTTC | CASSLQALDQETQYF
NA | TRBJ2-5 | TRBV12-3/TRBV12-4 | few | TGTGCCAGCAGTTTACAGGGAGTACAAGAGACCCAGTACTTC | CASSLQGVQETQYF
NA | TRBJ1-5 | TRBV5-5 | many | TGTGCCAGCAGCGAAATAGAGGCTAGCAATCAGCCCCAGCATTTT | CASSEIEASNQPQHF
NA | TRBJ2-5 | TRBV20-1 | NA | TGCAGTGCTAGACTACCAACGGGCGGGGTTAATGTGGACCAAGAGACCCAGTACTTC | CSARLPTGGVNVDQETQYF
NA | TRBJ2-1 | TRBV7-9 | many | TGTGCCAGCAGCCAGGAGTATACGGTGGACCGCGGGTTCTTC | CASSQEYTVDRGFF
TRBD1 | TRBJ2-5 | TRBV19 | NA | TGTGCCAGTTCGACAGGGGTACAAGAGACCCAGTACTTC | CASSTGVQETQYF
NA | TRBJ1-1 | TRBV7-6 | NA | TGTGCCAGCAGCTTAGGTCAGTCCCGGACTGAAGCTTTCTTT | CASSLGQSRTEAFF
TRBD1 | TRBJ1-6 | TRBV5-6 | few | TGTGCCAGCAGCAGGACAGGAGTATCACCCCTCCACTTT | CASSRTGVSPLHF
NA | TRBJ2-5 | TRBV24-1 | many | TGTGCCACCAGTGACCCCACAGATCTGGGGACCCAGTACTTC | CATSDPTDLGTQYF
TRBD2 | TRBJ2-1 | TRBV7-2 | many | TGTGCCAGCAGCTCCCTGGGTCTAGCGGGGGGCTATGAGCAGTTCTTC | CASSSLGLAGGYEQFF
NA | TRBJ2-7 | TRBV5-4 | few | TGTGCCAGCAGCTTGGCCTACGGCTACGAGCAGTACTTC | CASSLAYGYEQYF
TRBD2 | TRBJ2-1 | TRBV29-1 | NA | TGCAGCGTTTTAACTAGCGCCTCCTACACTGAGCAGTTCTTC | CSVLTSASYTEQFF
TRBD1 | TRBJ2-1 | TRBV28 | few | TGTGCCAGCGGGGACAGGGGCAATGAGCAGTTCTTC | CASGDRGNEQFF
NA | TRBJ2-7 | TRBV27 | few | TGTGCCCGCAGTCCCTCCGGCTACGAGCAGTACTTC | CARSPSGYEQYF
NA | TRBJ2-3 | TRBV6-5 | NA | TGTGCCAGCGGTTCGGACAAACAGCTCCCCACAGATACGCAGTATTTT | CASGSDKQLPTDTQYF
TRBD1 | TRBJ2-2 | TRBV29-1 | many | TGCAGCGTTGAAGATCGGACAGGGATGAACACCGGGGAGCTGTTTTTT | CSVEDRTGMNTGELFF
NA | TRBJ2-5 | TRBV12-3/TRBV12-4 | many | TGTGCCAGCAGCACCGGGACGATACAAGAGACCCAGTACTTC | CASSTGTIQETQYF
NA | TRBJ2-3 | TRBV4-1 | NA | TGCGCCAGCAGCCAAGATCCTACAGGGACTAGCACAGATACGCAGTATTTT | CASSQDPTGTSTDTQYF
TRBD2 | TRBJ2-5 | TRBV7-6 | many | TGTGCCAGCAGCTTAAGATCAGCGGGGAAGGCAGAGACCCAGTACTTC | CASSLRSAGKAETQYF
NA | TRBJ1-5 | TRBV3-1 | NA | TGTGCCAGCAGCCAAGATTACAGGGCCGATCAGCCCCAGCATTTT | CASSQDYRADQPQHF
TRBD2 | TRBJ2-3 | TRBV5-1 | NA | TGCGCCAGCAGCGGAGGGGCTAGCGGTTTGGAAGATGCGCAGTATTTT | CASSGGASGLEDAQYF
NA | TRBJ2-6 | TRBV3-2 | few | TGTGCCAGCAGCCAAGGACAGGGAAGTACTCCTGGGGCCAACGTCCTGACTTTC | CASSQGQGSTPGANVLTF
NA | TRBJ1-1 | TRBV21-1 | NA | TGTGCCAGCAGCTCCCGGGACGGCACTGAAGCTTTCTTT | CASSSRDGTEAFF
TRBD2 | TRBJ2-3 | TRBV12-3/TRBV12-4 | few | TGTGCCAGCAGTCCTACGGGGGGGCCGCCAGATACGCAGTATTTT | CASSPTGGPPDTQYF